The clone carrying this T cell receptor (beta chain) appeared many times. The antigen is unknown. Each CDR3 protein gets one entry after TCRdb re-called the 5' RACE reads with MiXCR. The sample carries about half a million distinct CDR3 sequences, 15% to 20% recorded once. This record belongs to a study of T-cell memory formation after mild COVID-19. As for the study in general: The TCR clusters were mostly specific to one donor.

Points from the study as a whole: Memory sampled before infection contained some responding clones, suggesting cross-reactive memory joined. Day 15 to 85 contractors were CD4/CD8 balanced; later expanders leaned CD4+.

This CDR3 is built from 13 residues. V lost 5 bases and J lost 8; bases outside the gene matches: 4. This receptor was taken from an adult woman who had mild COVID-19 (a few samples of this study predate the infection). Cell type and time point are not known. Material for sequencing was PBMCs or a T cell subset sorted from them (not recorded which). This rearrangement joins TRBV12-3 or TRBV12-4 to TRBJ1-2; TRBD1 matches at 11 bases. Here the CDR3 DNA reads TGTGCCAGCAGTCCAGGGACAGGGGGGGGCTACACCTTC. As protein: CASSPGTGGGYTF.